This TCR beta chain is from a study of patients and donors after allogeneic stem cell transplantation (dated by TCRdb to 2018 to 2021). In this sample, this clonotype turned up a few times. Its antigen is still unknown. No qualities accompany the bases; no much larger clone lies one base away. Libraries were made using RT-PCR. TCRdb records NextSeq 550 as the sequencer. In TCRdb, the public reads were trimmed at Q25 with fastp and aligned with MiXCR, with productive beta chains retained. Each entry is one CDR3 protein sequence, shown with its most common DNA and genes. The sample table records 400,000 to 500,000 distinct CDR3 sequences; roughly 16% of these occur just once. In total, the top ten clones hold over 6% of the sample. The sequence came from a human donor who was either an allogeneic HSCT recipient or a stem cell or donor lymphocyte infusion donor (not recorded which). It is not recorded whose cells these are; they may come from a transplant donor. Sequenced: blood, either unsorted or a sorted T cell fraction (not recorded which).

The CDR3 protein: CASSLHRGRPGELFF. The sequenced DNA is TGTGCCAGCAGTTTGCACAGGGGGCGCCCCGGGGAGCTGTTTTTT. The rearrangement combines TRBV12-3 or TRBV12-4 with TRBJ2-2; the central 9 bases match TRBD1. Germline trimming amounts to 3 bases on V and 6 bases on J, with 5 as the count of junction bases outside the gene matches. Spanning cysteine to phenylalanine, the CDR3 consists of 15 amino acids. Kept here is only the CDR3 DNA, which spans 45 bases and is read in frame from base 1.